This TCR beta chain was sequenced for a study of OX40 agonist ivuxolimab in advanced cancers. Across the study: Anti-PD-1, anti-PD-L1 or anti-CTLA-4 therapy given earlier was allowed, and roughly 40% had some.

Trimming pared 0 bases from V and 1 base from J, leaving 10 bases between. Germline CDR1 is SGHRS and CDR2 is YFSETQ. This CDR3 region has 15 residues. Repertoires were generated with immunoSEQ multiplex PCR, while TCRdb's copy carries only in-frame clones and drops some. The repertoire has 53,000 or so clones, over 75% of them found once; the top ten carry around 1.5%. The source was CD4+ or CD8+ T cells sorted from blood, collected in a trial of the OX40 agonist ivuxolimab. This TCR came from an adult with an advanced solid tumor such as melanoma, head and neck, liver or kidney cancer. The V and J genes are TRBV5-1 and TRBJ1-1; weak D call: TRBD1 (5 bases). CDR3 region: CASSLGRGSNTEAFF. The CDR3 DNA is TGCGCCAGCAGCTTGGGCCGGGGGTCGAACACTGAAGCTTTCTTT.